The T cell receptor (beta chain) under discussion was sequenced for a study of OX40 agonist ivuxolimab in advanced cancers. Study in general: The treatment was a fully human IgG2 OX40 agonist, ivuxolimab.

The data were produced by immunoSEQ multiplex PCR, yet TCRdb's version contains in-frame clones alone and is incomplete. This sample has nearly 80,000 clones, with around 91% found just once. As for this clone: Relative to the germline gene, one junction end is altered; a read error may explain this.

The sequence was obtained from an adult with an advanced solid tumor such as melanoma, head and neck, liver or kidney cancer. The source was CD4+ or CD8+ T cells sorted from blood, collected in a trial of the OX40 agonist ivuxolimab.

Here the CDR3 reads CASSPWGLAGGQETQYF. CDR3 nucleotide sequence: TGTGCTAGCAGCCCCTGGGGACTAGCGGGGGGCCAAGAGACCCAGTACTTC. The chain is built from TRBV7-7 and TRBJ2-5; 15 nucleotides match TRBD2. The CDR3 has 17 amino acids. CDR1 is SSHAT, CDR2 FNYEAQ, per germline (reference sequence).